This TCR beta chain was sequenced in a study of OX40 agonist ivuxolimab in advanced cancers. About the study: All patients had ivuxolimab intravenously every 2 weeks at 0.01 to 10 mg/kg. Participants averaged about 66 years of age (range roughly 23 to 80) and were 82.7% male.

Whole-study findings and limits: Clonal expansion by week 6 occurred in CD4+ and CD8+ blood T cells (at 0.1 to 3.0 mg/kg). CD8+ T cells were the subset that, on average, had more expanded clones than CD4+.

This CDR3 comprises 14 residues. V trimming: 5 bases; J trimming: 1 base; junction bases outside the gene matches: 2. Germline loops: CDR1 WSHSY, CDR2 SAAADI. On this clone itself: What it binds is unknown.

TCRdb's copy holds only in-frame clones and misses some; the assay was immunoSEQ multiplex PCR. The repertoire holds some 98,000 clones, with roughly four fifths as singletons. This sample comprised CD4+ or CD8+ T cells sorted from blood, obtained in a trial of the OX40 agonist ivuxolimab. The receptor's source is an adult with an advanced solid tumor such as melanoma, head and neck, liver or kidney cancer. This chain links TRBV10-2 with TRBJ2-1, with 7 bases that match TRBD2. CDR3: CASSSGTSYNEQFF. The CDR3 DNA reads TGCGCCAGCAGTAGCGGGACTTCCTACAATGAGCAGTTCTTC.